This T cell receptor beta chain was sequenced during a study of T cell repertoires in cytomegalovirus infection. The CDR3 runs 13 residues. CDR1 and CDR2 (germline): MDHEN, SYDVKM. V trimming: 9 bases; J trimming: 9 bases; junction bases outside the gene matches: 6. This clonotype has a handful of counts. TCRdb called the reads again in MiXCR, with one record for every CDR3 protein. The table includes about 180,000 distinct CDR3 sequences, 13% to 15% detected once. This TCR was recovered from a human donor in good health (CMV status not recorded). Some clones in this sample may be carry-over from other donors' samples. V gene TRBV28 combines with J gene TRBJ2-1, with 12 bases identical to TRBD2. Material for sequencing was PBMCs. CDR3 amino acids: CASRTSGMSEQFF. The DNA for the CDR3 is TGTGCCAGTCGGACTAGCGGGATGTCTGAGCAGTTCTTC.